The 23 T cell receptor beta chains listed next were all sequenced from one sample in a study of OX40 agonist ivuxolimab in advanced cancers. Sequencing was performed with immunoSEQ multiplex PCR; in TCRdb, only in-frame clones are kept and a portion is missing. The sample records 82,000 or so clones, 85% being singletons. This sample comprised CD4+ or CD8+ T cells sorted from blood, obtained in a trial of the OX40 agonist ivuxolimab. Receptor source: an adult with an advanced solid tumor such as melanoma, head and neck, liver or kidney cancer.

This clone was observed a handful of times. The V gene is TRBV28, the J gene TRBJ1-5, with D possibly being TRBD1 (5 bases). V lost 6 bases and J 5 bases, leaving 14 bases between the germline ends. Germline V CDR1 and CDR2: MDHEN, SYDVKM. CDR3 length equals 14 residues. The CDR3 DNA is TGTGCCAGCAGGTGGGCCAGGGAGGATCAGCCCCAGCATTTT. Translating it yields CASRWAREDQPQHF. Based on the CDR3 plus reference TRBV28 and TRBJ1-5, the full variable domain is DVKVTQSSRYLVKRTGEKVFLECVQDMDHENMFWYRQDPGLGLRLIYFSYDVKMKEKGDIPEGYSVSREKKERFSLILESASTNQTSMYLCASRWAREDQPQHFGDGTRLSIL.

The chain recombines TRBV5-1 with TRBJ1-1; D ambiguous. Trimming pared 4 bases from V and 3 bases from J, leaving 10 bases between. Germline lookup yields CDR1 SGHRS and CDR2 YFSETQ. The CDR3 has 13 amino acids. The CDR3 DNA reads TGCGCCAGCAGCCTAGACTTGGACACTGAAGCTTTCTTT. Encoded protein: CASSLDLDTEAFF.

The chain employs TRBV6-1 and TRBJ1-2; D is perhaps TRBD1 (5 bases). Germline loops: CDR1 MNHNS, CDR2 SASEGT. This CDR3 is built from 13 residues. V was trimmed by 7 bases and J by 4 bases, leaving 13 bases between them. DNA of the CDR3: TGTGCCAGCATTGAGAGTGGGGGCTATGGCTACACCTTC. Its protein product is CASIESGGYGYTF.

This rearrangement joins TRBV29-1 to TRBJ1-4, with no clear D. The CDR3 is made up of 14 amino acids. Trimming took off 3 bases at V and 8 bases at J, with 16 bases between the two ends. The germline gives CDR1 SQVTM, CDR2 ANQGSEA. The DNA for the CDR3 is TGCAGCGTTGATCCGTCGGGGATGGACGAAAAACTGTTTTTT. This gives the protein CSVDPSGMDEKLFF.

The J gene is TRBJ2-5, the V gene TRBV2; 7 positions agree with TRBD1. CDR3 length equals 14 residues. Trimming took 2 bases from V and 1 from J; bases not matched to a gene: 1. Looked up from germline, CDR1 is SNHLY and CDR2 is FYNNEI. CDR3 loop: CASSERTGQETQYF. The CDR3 DNA follows: TGTGCCAGCAGTGAAAGGACAGGCCAAGAGACCCAGTACTTC.

In this sample, this clone turned up once. The rearrangement links TRBV4-3 to TRBJ1-2; 8 bases line up with TRBD1. The CDR3 loop spans 14 amino acids. V shed 0 bases and J 4 bases; nucleotides not matched to a gene: 1. Germline loops: CDR1 LGHNA, CDR2 YSLEER. CDR3 sequence reads: CASSQDGQGYGYTF. The CDR3 coding sequence is TGCGCCAGCAGCCAAGATGGACAGGGCTATGGCTACACCTTC.

As regards this clone: Different DNA sequences within this sample yield the same CDR3. The gene calls are TRBV4-3 and TRBJ2-7; D gene uncertain. The CDR3 runs to 13 residues. V lost 0 bases and J 5 bases, leaving 8 bases between the germline ends. In germline, CDR1 is LGHNA, CDR2 YSLEER. CDR3 in DNA: TGCGCCAGCAGCCAAGAAGGCGGCGACGAGCAGTACTTC. Translating it yields CASSQEGGDEQYF.

This rearrangement joins TRBV7-8 to TRBJ2-5; D is unresolved. The CDR3 covers 15 residues. Looked up from germline, CDR1 is SGHVS and CDR2 is FQNEAQ. V lost 7 bases and J 0 bases, leaving 15 bases between the germline ends. The CDR3 region has the DNA TGTGCCAGCAAACCTCTAACGGGTGACCAAGAGACCCAGTACTTC. Translation: CASKPLTGDQETQYF.

The genes are TRBV7-2 and TRBJ1-3; no clear D. V lost 2 bases, J lost 4 bases, and 18 bases lay in between. From germline, CDR1 is SGHTA and CDR2 FQGNSA. The CDR3 totals 17 residues. The CDR3 is CASSLNTGPASGNTIYF. CDR3 nucleotide sequence: TGTGCCAGCAGCTTAAATACTGGGCCAGCGTCAGGAAACACCATATATTTT.

This clone occurred once. V and J are TRBV7-9 and TRBJ1-6; TRBD1 is a possible D gene (5 bases). There are 16 residues in the CDR3. Germline V gives CDR1 SEHNR, CDR2 FQNEAQ (reference sequence). V shed 5 bases and J shed 8 bases, with 19 bases lying between them. The CDR3 nucleotides read TGTGCCAGCAGCCAGGGAGGAGGATTATTGGATTCACCCCTCCACTTT. This codes for CASSQGGGLLDSPLHF. The full variable domain, in which reference TRBV7-9 and TRBJ1-6 provide the parts outside the CDR3, is DTGVSQNPRHKITKRGQNVTFRCDPISEHNRLYWYRQTLGQGPEFLTYFQNEAQLEKSRLLSDRFSAERPKGSFSTLEIQRTEQGDSAMYLCASSQGGGLLDSPLHFGNGTRLTVT.

CDR3 protein: CASQAEYNSPLHF. CDR3 DNA: TGTGCCAGCCAGGCCGAGTATAATTCACCCCTCCACTTT. The gene calls are TRBV6-1 and TRBJ1-6; D is unclear. Per germline, CDR1 MNHNS and CDR2 SASEGT. This CDR3 spans 13 amino acids. Trimming stripped 8 bases from V and 4 bases from J, with 9 bases between.

This chain joins TRBV19 and TRBJ2-1, with 11 bases aligning to TRBD1. Germline V CDR1 and CDR2: LNHDA, SQIVND (reference sequence). V lost 4 bases to trimming and J lost 5 bases; unmatched junction nucleotides: 16. The CDR3 is 19 residues long. CDR3 nucleotide sequence: TGTGCCAGTAGTACGACGGACAGGGGGCGATGGGGGCCTAACAATGAGCAGTTCTTC. It encodes CASSTTDRGRWGPNNEQFF.

The rearrangement joins TRBV5-1 to TRBJ2-5; TRBD1 might be the D (6 bases). The CDR3 has 14 amino acids. Trimming removed 0 bases from V and 10 bases from J, with 16 bases in between. Germline CDR1 and CDR2: SGHRS and YFSETQ. The CDR3 DNA is TGCGCCAGCAGCTTGGTCGGGCAGGGGAAGGTCCAGTACTTC. Its translation: CASSLVGQGKVQYF.

CDR3 coding DNA: TGTGCCAGCAGCACCACCTCCCGGGGAGTTGGAGAGACCCAGTACTTC. Translated, it gives CASSTTSRGVGETQYF. V and J are TRBV7-8 and TRBJ2-5, with a possible D match to TRBD2 (5 bases). Germline lookup yields CDR1 SGHVS and CDR2 FQNEAQ. With 5 bases removed from V and 4 bases from J, the gap between germline ends came to 20 bases. The CDR3 is made up of 16 amino acids.

The rearrangement uses TRBV7-9 and TRBJ2-7, with 12 bases that match TRBD2. V was pared by 5 bases and J by 6 bases, with 5 bases of the junction left unmatched. This CDR3 has 14 amino acids. Per the germline V gene, CDR1 is SEHNR and CDR2 is FQNEAQ (reference sequence). The CDR3 protein is CASSTLAGGGEQYF. Written as DNA, the CDR3 is TGTGCCAGCAGCACCCTAGCGGGGGGGGGCGAGCAGTACTTC. Together with reference TRBV7-9 and TRBJ2-7, the CDR3 gives the full variable domain: DTGVSQNPRHKITKRGQNVTFRCDPISEHNRLYWYRQTLGQGPEFLTYFQNEAQLEKSRLLSDRFSAERPKGSFSTLEIQRTEQGDSAMYLCASSTLAGGGEQYFGPGTRLTVT.

The rearrangement joins TRBV2 to TRBJ2-1; 9 bases agree with TRBD1. V trimming: 6 bases; J trimming: 5 bases; junction bases outside the gene matches: 8. The length of the CDR3 is 15 residues. The germline V gene has CDR1 SNHLY and CDR2 FYNNEI. DNA of the CDR3: TGTGCCAGCAGATCACCGGGACAGGGCCACAATGAGCAGTTCTTC. Its protein is CASRSPGQGHNEQFF.

The chain joins TRBV19 to TRBJ1-2, with D uncertain. The V end lost 7 bases, the J end lost 5 bases, and 20 bases lay between the germline ends. Germline assignment: CDR1 LNHDA and CDR2 SQIVND (reference sequence). The CDR3 is made up of 15 amino acids. The CDR3 reads CASTLGRAAPYGYTF. The CDR3 DNA reads as TGTGCCAGTACCCTCGGGAGGGCCGCACCATATGGCTACACCTTC.

The V call is TRBV4-3, the J call TRBJ1-1; D call uncertain. The CDR3 runs to 15 residues. V lost 5 bases and J lost 2, with 15 bases in between. CDR1 LGHNA and CDR2 YSLEER come from the germline V gene. CDR3 nucleotides: TGCGCCAGCAGCGCAAGTCAAAACAGCAACACTGAAGCTTTCTTT. Its protein product is CASSASQNSNTEAFF.

This clone was recorded once. In nucleotides, the CDR3 is TGTGCCAGCAGCGCCAGCCGGGGTGAAGCTTTCTTT. Translating gives CASSASRGEAFF. The rearrangement joins TRBV7-3 to TRBJ1-1; no clear D. The CDR3 runs to 12 residues. CDR1 and CDR2 (germline): SGHTA, FQGTGA. The V end was cut by 5 bases, the J end by 7 bases, with 11 bases between. The full variable domain, rest sourced from reference TRBV7-3 and TRBJ1-1, is GAGVSQTPSNKVTEKGKYVELRCDPISGHTALYWYRQSLGQGPEFLIYFQGTGAADDSGLPNDRFFAVRPEGSVSTLKIQRTERGDSAVYLCASSASRGEAFFGQGTRLTVV.

This chain links TRBV7-2 with TRBJ2-2, with D possibly being TRBD1 (6 bases). CDR1 and CDR2 (germline): SGHTA, FQGNSA. The CDR3 runs 13 residues. V was trimmed by 8 bases and J by 6 bases, leaving 13 bases between them. CDR3: CASQRGSPGELFF. CDR3 sequence (DNA): TGTGCCAGCCAAAGGGGGTCTCCCGGGGAGCTGTTTTTT.

The chain combines TRBV27 with TRBJ2-7; 9 bases match TRBD2. The germline gives CDR1 MNHEY, CDR2 SMNVEV (reference sequence). The CDR3 runs to 17 residues. V was pared by 10 bases and J by 0 bases, with 16 bases of the junction left unmatched. The CDR3 region is CATRRRGSGGPSYEQYF. The DNA of the CDR3 is TGTGCCACACGACGAAGGGGTAGCGGGGGACCCTCCTACGAGCAGTACTTC.

V and J are TRBV2 and TRBJ1-2; TRBD1 agrees at 8 bases. V lost 8 bases to trimming and J lost 0 bases; unmatched junction nucleotides: 14. Looked up from germline, CDR1 is SNHLY and CDR2 is FYNNEI. The CDR3 runs 17 residues. DNA for the CDR3: TGTGCCAGCTGTTCTCAATCGGACAGGGCCACTAACTATGGCTACACCTTC. As protein: CASCSQSDRATNYGYTF.

This clone was detected once. V is TRBV28 and J is TRBJ2-7, with D hard to call. The CDR3 has 12 residues. V lost 2 bases and J 3 bases, leaving 5 bases between the germline ends. Germline V CDR1 and CDR2: MDHEN, SYDVKM. In DNA, the CDR3 is TGTGCCAGCAGTTTAGCTTTCTACGAGCAGTACTTC. This translates into CASSLAFYEQYF.